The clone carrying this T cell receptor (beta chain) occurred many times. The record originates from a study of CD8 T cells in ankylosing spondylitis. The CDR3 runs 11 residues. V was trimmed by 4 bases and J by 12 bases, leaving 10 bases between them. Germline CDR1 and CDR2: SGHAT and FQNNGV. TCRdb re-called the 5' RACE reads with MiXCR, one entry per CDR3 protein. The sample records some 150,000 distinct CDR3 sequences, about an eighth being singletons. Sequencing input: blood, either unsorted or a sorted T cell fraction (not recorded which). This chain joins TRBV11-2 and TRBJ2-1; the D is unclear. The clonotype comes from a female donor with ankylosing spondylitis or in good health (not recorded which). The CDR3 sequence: CASSSQRRQFF. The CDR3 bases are TGTGCCAGCAGCTCTCAAAGGAGGCAGTTCTTC.